Presented here are 28 T cell receptor beta chains from one specimen sequenced in a study of shared clonotypes between healthy human individuals. Sequencing used immunoSEQ multiplex PCR; TCRdb keeps in-frame clones, though not all of them. Here the sample spans roughly 2.4 million clones, approximately 96% being singletons. The material sequenced was naive CD4+ T cells sorted from blood. Subset of the sample: CD45RA+ positively selected. The receptors were sampled from a man aged 18 to 35 in good health.

A single count supports this clone. The rearrangement links TRBV5-1 to TRBJ2-7; 8 nucleotides match TRBD2. After removal of 3 bases from V and 6 bases from J, the junction contained 11 bases not matched to a gene. The CDR3 length is 15 residues. Germline CDR1 SGHRS, CDR2 YFSETQ. The CDR3 DNA follows: TGCGCCAGCAGCTCGGGAGGGGAGGCGTCTCGCGAGCAGTACTTC. Translation: CASSSGGEASREQYF.

The chain is built from TRBV7-2 and TRBJ1-2, with D maybe TRBD1 (6 bases). The CDR3 length is 14 residues. Between the trimmed V and J ends, which lost 5 bases and 2 bases, there was a span of 12 bases. Per the germline V gene, CDR1 is SGHTA and CDR2 is FQGNSA. The CDR3 loop is CASSPRDRNYGYTF. The CDR3 coding sequence is TGTGCCAGCAGCCCCAGAGACAGGAACTATGGCTACACCTTC. The full variable domain, completed using reference TRBV7-2 and TRBJ1-2, is GAGVSQSPSNKVTEKGKDVELRCDPISGHTALYWYRQSLGQGLEFLIYFQGNSAPDKSGLPSDRFSAERTGGSVSTLTIQRTQQEDSAVYLCASSPRDRNYGYTFGSGTRLTVV.

The chain combines TRBV28 with TRBJ2-7; 9 bases align to TRBD1. The CDR3 loop spans 15 amino acids. Germline V lookup: CDR1 MDHEN, CDR2 SYDVKM. Losses at the gene ends were 2 bases for V and 2 bases for J; bases not matched to a gene: 4. The CDR3 reads CASSLGTGRTYEQYF. The CDR3 DNA is TGTGCCAGCAGTTTAGGGACAGGGCGCACCTACGAGCAGTACTTC. The full variable domain, its missing parts supplied by reference TRBV28 and TRBJ2-7, is DVKVTQSSRYLVKRTGEKVFLECVQDMDHENMFWYRQDPGLGLRLIYFSYDVKMKEKGDIPEGYSVSREKKERFSLILESASTNQTSMYLCASSLGTGRTYEQYFGPGTRLTVT.

The rearrangement joins TRBV12-2 to TRBJ1-4. TRBV12-2 is a listed pseudogene. This CDR3 is built from 15 residues. The CDR3 loop reads CASRRIPGKNEKLFF. The CDR3 DNA reads as TGTGCAAGTCGCCGCATTCCCGGGAAAAATGAAAAACTGTTTTTT.

This chain connects TRBV5-1 to TRBJ2-7, with D tentatively TRBD2 (5 bases). Per germline, CDR1 SGHRS and CDR2 YFSETQ. Trimming removed 0 bases from V and 2 bases from J, with 6 bases in between. This CDR3 spans 13 amino acids. The CDR3 sequence is CASSLEEAYEQYF. The CDR3 bases are TGCGCCAGCAGCTTGGAGGAGGCCTACGAGCAGTACTTC.

The chain joins TRBV7-3 to TRBJ2-1; D may be TRBD2 (5 bases). Per germline, CDR1 SGHTA and CDR2 FQGTGA. This CDR3 spans 16 amino acids. V was cut by 5 bases and J by 2 bases, with 16 bases left in between. The CDR3 is CASSRELATAYNEQFF. CDR3 nucleotides: TGTGCCAGCAGCAGAGAATTAGCGACGGCCTACAATGAGCAGTTCTTC.

The chain uses TRBV7-2 and TRBJ2-4, with a possible D match to TRBD1 (6 bases). Trimming stripped 10 bases from V and 2 bases from J, with 15 bases between. CDR1 SGHTA and CDR2 FQGNSA come from the germline V gene. This CDR3 has 14 residues. CDR3 amino acids: CATMKGVSKNIQYF. The CDR3 DNA sequence: TGTGCCACCATGAAGGGGGTGTCCAAAAACATTCAGTACTTC.

The CDR3 loop reads CASNSPGQEATGELFF. The CDR3, as DNA: TGTGCCAGCAATAGTCCGGGACAGGAAGCCACCGGGGAGCTGTTTTTT. This sequence joins TRBV5-5 and TRBJ2-2, with TRBD1 identical over 8 bases. The CDR3 extends over 16 amino acids. The J segment lost 4 bases and the V segment lost 6 bases, leaving 11 bases of the junction unmatched. CDR1 and CDR2 from the germline V gene are SGHKS and YYEKEE (reference sequence).

This chain uses TRBV30 with TRBJ2-7, with D maybe TRBD1 (5 bases). Germline CDR1 reads GTSNPN; CDR2 reads SVGIG (reference sequence). Trimming took 0 bases from V and 0 from J, leaving 12 bases between them. The CDR3 runs to 15 residues. DNA for the CDR3: TGTGCCTGGAGTGTCGGGTACAGGAACTCCTACGAGCAGTACTTC. Its translation: CAWSVGYRNSYEQYF.

The chain combines TRBV6-6 with TRBJ2-5; perhaps TRBD1 as D (5 bases). The CDR3 has 14 amino acids. V shed 7 bases and J shed 0 bases, with 12 bases lying between them. Germline loops: CDR1 MNHNY, CDR2 SVGAGI (reference sequence). The CDR3 protein is CASNERQYQETQYF. Here the CDR3 DNA reads TGTGCCAGCAATGAAAGACAGTACCAAGAGACCCAGTACTTC.

With respect to this clone: Other DNA sequences within the sample encode an identical CDR3. The chain couples TRBV5-1 to TRBJ1-5; no reliable D call. This CDR3 spans 14 amino acids. Germline V gene lookup returns CDR1 SGHRS and CDR2 YFSETQ. V lost 2 bases to trimming and J lost 3 bases, with 9 bases between them. The CDR3 region is CASSFDGYNQPQHF. CDR3 bases: TGCGCCAGCAGCTTCGACGGATACAATCAGCCCCAGCATTTT. Drawing the rest from reference TRBV5-1 and TRBJ1-5, the complete variable domain is KAGVTQTPRYLIKTRGQQVTLSCSPISGHRSVSWYQQTPGQGLQFLFEYFSETQRNKGNFPGRFSGRQFSNSRSEMNVSTLELGDSALYLCASSFDGYNQPQHFGDGTRLSIL.

The CDR3 spells CASSEFAWNWTQYF. DNA of the CDR3: TGTGCCAGCAGTGAATTCGCTTGGAATTGGACGCAGTATTTT. The chain recombines TRBV2 with TRBJ2-3, with D unresolved. The CDR3 runs to 14 residues. The ends were cut back, 2 bases at V and 9 bases at J, with 15 bases in the middle. CDR1 SNHLY and CDR2 FYNNEI come from the germline V gene.

The V gene is TRBV4-1, the J gene TRBJ2-1; maybe TRBD2 (6 bases). CDR3 length equals 18 residues. Trimming took off 1 base at V and 0 bases at J, with 16 bases between the two ends. Germline CDR1 and CDR2: MGHRA and YSYEKL. The CDR3 bases are TGCGCCAGCAGCCAAGCCGGCCTGGGGGGAAGCTCCTACAATGAGCAGTTCTTC. Protein sequence: CASSQAGLGGSSYNEQFF.

This clone has only a few counts. The chain is built from TRBV19 and TRBJ2-7; 7 bases are shared with TRBD1. CDR3 length equals 14 residues. Unmatched junction bases numbered 5, after V lost 6 bases and J lost 0 bases. Germline V gene sequence: CDR1 LNHDA, CDR2 SQIVND (reference sequence). The chain's CDR3 is CASRDRLSSYEQYF. CDR3 bases: TGTGCCAGTAGGGACAGGCTAAGCTCCTACGAGCAGTACTTC.

This chain uses TRBV10-1 with TRBJ1-1; 8 nucleotides agree with TRBD1. Losses at the gene ends were 5 bases for V and 10 bases for J; bases not matched to a gene: 9. The germline V gene encodes CDR1 WNHNN and CDR2 SYGVQD (reference sequence). The CDR3 length is 13 residues. DNA for the CDR3: TGCGCCAGCAGTAGCGGACAGGGCGCTGCAGCTTTCTTT. Its translation: CASSSGQGAAAFF.

This clone was seen only once. The rearrangement joins TRBV5-1 to TRBJ1-5; D uncertain. V was clipped by 3 bases and J by 0 bases, with 7 bases between them. This CDR3 has 14 amino acids. Germline values: CDR1 SGHRS, CDR2 YFSETQ. CDR3 sequence (DNA): TGCGCCAGCAGCTCCGGGATTAGCAATCAGCCCCAGCATTTT. It is translated as CASSSGISNQPQHF.

The chain couples TRBV4-1 to TRBJ2-6; tentative D call: TRBD2 (6 bases). Germline values: CDR1 MGHRA, CDR2 YSYEKL. The CDR3 runs to 19 residues. The V end was cut by 3 bases, the J end by 0 bases, with 18 bases between. The CDR3 sequence is CASSQAALALGSGANVLTF. The CDR3 coding sequence is TGCGCCAGCAGCCAGGCCGCCCTAGCGTTGGGCTCTGGGGCCAACGTCCTGACTTTC.

The rearrangement joins TRBV6-1 to TRBJ1-5; D not resolved. This CDR3 is 14 amino acids long. Looked up from germline, CDR1 is MNHNS and CDR2 is SASEGT. V lost 6 bases to trimming and J lost 5 bases, with 14 bases between them. The CDR3 nucleotides read TGTGCCAGCAGCCACGTTTACCCCGATCAGCCCCAGCATTTT. The encoded protein is CASSHVYPDQPQHF.

The chain uses TRBV27 and TRBJ2-7; TRBD2 aligns across 9 bases. Germline V gives CDR1 MNHEY, CDR2 SMNVEV (reference sequence). This CDR3 comprises 14 residues. The ends lost 8 bases at V and 4 bases at J; junction bases unmatched: 9. Here the CDR3 reads CASAVLAGPYEQYF. Written as DNA, the CDR3 is TGTGCCAGCGCGGTTCTAGCGGGGCCTTACGAGCAGTACTTC.

The rearrangement joins TRBV2 to TRBJ2-1; D may be TRBD2 (5 bases). Germline assignment: CDR1 SNHLY and CDR2 FYNNEI. There are 12 residues in the CDR3. V was shortened by 10 bases and J by 9 bases, with 16 bases between the two germline ends. CDR3 sequence reads: CATRTGRSEQFF. The CDR3 DNA reads as TGTGCCACCCGGACTGGACGCAGTGAGCAGTTCTTC.

This clone was picked up a small number of times. The chain couples TRBV10-3 to TRBJ1-6, with 9 bases fitting TRBD1. There are 13 residues in the CDR3. The germline V gene encodes CDR1 ENHRY and CDR2 SYGVKD. The V gene end was trimmed by 10 bases and the J gene end by 7 bases; junction bases not matched to a gene: 5. The CDR3 nucleotides read TGTGCCACCGTTGGGACAGGGAATTCACCCCTCCACTTT. Protein sequence: CATVGTGNSPLHF.

In the case of this clone: The sample contains more than one DNA sequence encoding this CDR3. The chain has TRBV6-5 and TRBJ2-3, with D possibly being TRBD1 (6 bases). Germline V gene lookup returns CDR1 MNHEY and CDR2 SVGAGI. CDR3 size: 13 residues. The V end was cut by 6 bases, the J end by 0 bases, with 7 bases between. This chain's CDR3 is CASRRGSTDTQYF. As DNA, the CDR3 is TGTGCCAGCAGAAGGGGGAGCACAGATACGCAGTATTTT.

This clone was seen only once. The genes are TRBV9 and TRBJ1-1; a possible D gene is TRBD1 (6 bases). This CDR3 region has 15 residues. V was pared by 2 bases and J by 7 bases, with 18 bases between. Looked up from germline, CDR1 is SGDLS and CDR2 is YYNGEE. CDR3 region: CASSVSRGTLFEAFF. The CDR3 nucleotides read TGTGCCAGCAGCGTGTCTAGGGGGACATTATTTGAAGCTTTCTTT.

The chain uses TRBV7-9 and TRBJ1-3; 8 nucleotides match TRBD1. Germline CDR1 and CDR2: SEHNR and FQNEAQ (reference sequence). With V trimmed by 3 bases and J by 2 bases, 6 bases remained unmatched. There are 16 residues in the CDR3. CDR3 region: CASSFRGQGPGNTIYF. DNA of the CDR3: TGTGCCAGCAGCTTTAGAGGACAGGGACCTGGAAACACCATATATTTT. The full variable domain, with the rest looked up from reference TRBV7-9 and TRBJ1-3, is DTGVSQNPRHKITKRGQNVTFRCDPISEHNRLYWYRQTLGQGPEFLTYFQNEAQLEKSRLLSDRFSAERPKGSFSTLEIQRTEQGDSAMYLCASSFRGQGPGNTIYFGEGSWLTVV.

A note on this clone: Different DNA sequences within this sample yield the same CDR3. This chain uses TRBV19 with TRBJ2-7; D is unclear. V lost 3 bases and J lost 3, with 9 bases in between. The CDR3 extends over 13 amino acids. Germline V gene data show CDR1 as LNHDA and CDR2 as SQIVND (reference sequence). The CDR3: CASSIGHSYEQYF. As DNA, the CDR3 is TGTGCCAGTAGTATCGGCCACAGCTACGAGCAGTACTTC.

This clone was detected a few times. The chain carries TRBV30 and TRBJ1-1; no definite D call. Germline-derived CDR1 and CDR2 are GTSNPN and SVGIG (reference sequence). The V end lost 0 bases, the J end lost 3 bases, and 8 bases lay between the germline ends. The CDR3 extends over 13 amino acids. The CDR3 coding sequence is TGTGCCTGGAGTGTGGAGTGGGACACTGAAGCTTTCTTT. It encodes CAWSVEWDTEAFF.

J is TRBJ1-1 and V is TRBV7-2; 7 nucleotides line up with TRBD1. J was trimmed by 4 bases and V by 2 bases; bases with no gene match: 7. CDR1 and CDR2 from the germline V gene are SGHTA and FQGNSA. This CDR3 contains 15 residues. The CDR3 loop is CASSLSSGGSTEAFF. The DNA of the CDR3 is TGTGCCAGCAGCTTAAGTTCAGGGGGAAGCACTGAAGCTTTCTTT.

The rearrangement joins TRBV7-6 to TRBJ2-2, with D unclear. Germline V CDR1 and CDR2: SGHVS, FNYEAQ. This CDR3 is built from 16 residues. The germline V and J ends were trimmed by 1 base and 4 bases, with 13 bases remaining between them. CDR3: CASSLGVGSSTGELFF. CDR3 nucleotides: TGTGCCAGCAGCTTAGGAGTGGGCAGCTCCACCGGGGAGCTGTTTTTT. Based on the CDR3 plus reference TRBV7-6 and TRBJ2-2, the full variable domain is GAGVSQSPRYKVTKRGQDVALRCDPISGHVSLYWYRQALGQGPEFLTYFNYEAQQDKSGLPNDRFSAERPEGSISTLTIQRTEQRDSAMYRCASSLGVGSSTGELFFGEGSRLTVL.